The T cell receptor beta chain described here comes from a study of identical twins. General study findings and limits: Its conclusions, products of cross-sectional statistical analysis, did not come from following the same donors. Zero-insertion results could be subject to partial confounding by invariant MAIT and iNKT cells. The more abundant beta clonotypes in cord blood had fewer insertions, and memory repertoires did not show this. For out-of-frame alpha sequences shared by twins, low generation probability was in excess.

TCRdb called the 5' RACE reads again in MiXCR, with one record for every CDR3 protein. This sample has 300,000 or so distinct CDR3 sequences; over 8.5% occur once, and the top ten carry 6% to 8.5%. Germline V gene sequence: CDR1 MDHEN, CDR2 SYDVKM. V lost 3 bases, J lost 8 bases, and 5 bases lay in between. This CDR3 has 11 residues. This clonotype was recorded many times. Its antigen remains unknown. These data were also reused for a study on yellow fever vaccine responses in identical twins.

The material sequenced was CD8+ T cells sorted from blood. The V call is TRBV28, the J call TRBJ2-1; D gene unclear. This receptor was taken from a woman aged 18-30 years in good health. The CDR3 loop is CASSFGYEQFF. The CDR3 nucleotides read TGTGCCAGCAGTTTTGGGTATGAGCAGTTCTTC.